This entry is about one TCR beta chain. Relapse was seen in all patients after autologous stem cell transplantation, and brentuximab vedotin exposure was variable. The source of the sample is a study of PD-1 blockade in classical Hodgkin lymphoma. TCRdb's table, derived via immunoSEQ multiplex PCR, lists solely in-frame clones and lacks some. This sample has 46,000 or so clones, with about three quarters found just once. CDR1 and CDR2 (germline): SNHLY, FYNNEI. This CDR3 contains 15 residues. V was pared by 7 bases and J by 4 bases, with 17 bases between. V is TRBV2 and J is TRBJ1-5; D may be TRBD1 (6 bases). This receptor was identified in a human donor with classical Hodgkin lymphoma. Source: peripheral blood mononuclear cells (PBMCs), taken at baseline. The CDR3 DNA reads TGTGCCAGCACCGAGGGTCGGAGGGGGAATCAGCCCCAGCATTTT. Encoded protein: CASTEGRRGNQPQHF.